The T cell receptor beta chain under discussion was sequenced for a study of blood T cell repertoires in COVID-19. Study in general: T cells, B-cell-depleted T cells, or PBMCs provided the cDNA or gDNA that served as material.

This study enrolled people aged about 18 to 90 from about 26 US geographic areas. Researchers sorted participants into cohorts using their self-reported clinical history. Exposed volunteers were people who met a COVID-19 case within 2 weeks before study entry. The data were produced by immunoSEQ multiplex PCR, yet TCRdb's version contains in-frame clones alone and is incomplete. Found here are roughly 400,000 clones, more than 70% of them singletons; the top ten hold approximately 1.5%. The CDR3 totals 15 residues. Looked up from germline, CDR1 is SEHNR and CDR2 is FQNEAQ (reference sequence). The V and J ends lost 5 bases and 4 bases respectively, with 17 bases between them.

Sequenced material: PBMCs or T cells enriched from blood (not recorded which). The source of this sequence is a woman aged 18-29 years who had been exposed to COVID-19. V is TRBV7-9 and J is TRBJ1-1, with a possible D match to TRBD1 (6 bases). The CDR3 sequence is CASSTQTGMGTEAFF. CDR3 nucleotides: TGTGCCAGCAGCACCCAGACAGGAATGGGCACTGAAGCTTTCTTT.